These T cell receptor beta chains were read from a single sample in a study of shared clonotypes between healthy human individuals. Measured with immunoSEQ multiplex PCR; TCRdb has only the in-frame clones, and not every one. The table has 950,000 to 1,300,000 clones, 70% to 80% seen once. The sample was memory CD4+ T cells sorted from blood. The receptor set was obtained from a man aged 18-30 years in good health. The conserved cysteine and the conserved F or W are not part of the CDR3 here. Clone size is stated in some rows and not others, as once, few, many or a class when expanded.

j_call: TRBJ1-1; clone_size: few; v_call: TRBV9; cdr3_aa: ASSVGTVRGTEAF
j_call: TRBJ2-3; clone_size: -; v_call: TRBV30; cdr3_aa: AWSLGQGDTDTQY
j_call: TRBJ2-3; clone_size: -; v_call: TRBV18; cdr3_aa: ASSPILRGGEDTQY
j_call: TRBJ1-3; clone_size: -; v_call: TRBV9; cdr3_aa: ASSASDLQGNTIY
j_call: TRBJ1-6; clone_size: once; v_call: TRBV5-5; cdr3_aa: ASSRRLWDSPLH
j_call: TRBJ1-2; clone_size: -; v_call: TRBV6-5; cdr3_aa: ASSYSGAEGGYGYT
j_call: TRBJ1-6; clone_size: -; v_call: TRBV6-1; cdr3_aa: ASSEVRTVRNSPLH
j_call: TRBJ1-4; clone_size: -; v_call: TRBV2; cdr3_aa: ASSEALQGEKLF
j_call: TRBJ2-3; clone_size: once; v_call: TRBV5-1; cdr3_aa: ASSWGSTDTQY
j_call: TRBJ1-1; clone_size: -; v_call: TRBV9; cdr3_aa: ASSALDSTEAF
j_call: TRBJ2-5; clone_size: -; v_call: TRBV7-2; cdr3_aa: ASSLRRLETQY
j_call: TRBJ2-1; clone_size: -; v_call: TRBV29-1; cdr3_aa: SVRGGGTYNEQF
j_call: TRBJ2-1; clone_size: -; v_call: TRBV5-1; cdr3_aa: ASSPLAGNEQF
j_call: TRBJ1-5; clone_size: -; v_call: TRBV5-1; cdr3_aa: ASSLLGDSNQPQH
j_call: TRBJ1-5; clone_size: -; v_call: TRBV18; cdr3_aa: ASSLKQAVGNQPQH
j_call: TRBJ1-1; clone_size: few; v_call: TRBV20-1; cdr3_aa: SGLGGTEAF
j_call: TRBJ2-5; clone_size: -; v_call: TRBV28; cdr3_aa: ASITAGAISQETQY
j_call: TRBJ1-3; clone_size: -; v_call: TRBV4-2; cdr3_aa: ASSQEGADSGNTIY
j_call: TRBJ1-4; clone_size: -; v_call: TRBV7-6; cdr3_aa: ASSPRLQGTNEKLF
j_call: TRBJ2-7; clone_size: many; v_call: TRBV6-1; cdr3_aa: ASAQGFYEQY
j_call: TRBJ1-4; clone_size: many; v_call: TRBV2; cdr3_aa: ASSDWTGAREKLF
j_call: TRBJ2-5; clone_size: -; v_call: TRBV30; cdr3_aa: AWSVGRLQETQY
j_call: TRBJ1-2; clone_size: -; v_call: TRBV14; cdr3_aa: ASSQDPTGGYGYT
j_call: TRBJ2-5; clone_size: -; v_call: TRBV6-6; cdr3_aa: ASSYSETQY
j_call: TRBJ2-1; clone_size: -; v_call: TRBV5-1; cdr3_aa: ASSLTGGGKTYNEQF
j_call: TRBJ1-1; clone_size: -; v_call: TRBV19; cdr3_aa: ASKNFQGEGIEAF
j_call: TRBJ1-1; clone_size: once; v_call: TRBV5-1; cdr3_aa: ASSSAGMNTEAF
j_call: TRBJ2-2; clone_size: -; v_call: TRBV15; cdr3_aa: ATLPYGGSNTGELF
j_call: TRBJ1-2; clone_size: -; v_call: TRBV2; cdr3_aa: ASSEVTGLYGYT
j_call: TRBJ1-1; clone_size: -; v_call: TRBV30; cdr3_aa: AWSRQDSSAF
j_call: TRBJ2-3; clone_size: -; v_call: TRBV21-1; cdr3_aa: ASSAPPRGTTLDTQY